The TCR beta chain described here comes from a study of cytomegalovirus exposure and HLA in healthy donors. Turning to this clone: Its specificity is not known.

Study-level findings and limits: Relative to the approximately 680-donor mean, N-insertions were reportedly fewer in an Asian-associated ancestry cluster in a later analysis. Previously analyzed data showed that most TCR beta V segments were productive at a frequency of about 87% or about 30%.

The PCR made use of 60 Vbeta and 13 Jbeta primers. TCRdb keeps only in-frame clones here, not all; method: immunoSEQ multiplex PCR. Of over 150,000 clones detected, 55% to 70% appear once; the ten largest clones hold about 3%. The germline V gene has CDR1 SGHRS and CDR2 YFSETQ. V trimming: 1 base; J trimming: 8 bases; junction bases outside the gene matches: 4. There are 13 residues in the CDR3. Sequenced material: PBMCs. The rearrangement joins TRBV5-1 to TRBJ1-1; 8 bases are a match to TRBD1. This receptor was taken from a woman aged 40 to 50 in good health and CMV-seropositive. Written as DNA, the CDR3 is TGCGCCAGCAGCTTGCCAGGACAGGGCGAAGCTTTCTTT. This gives the protein CASSLPGQGEAFF.